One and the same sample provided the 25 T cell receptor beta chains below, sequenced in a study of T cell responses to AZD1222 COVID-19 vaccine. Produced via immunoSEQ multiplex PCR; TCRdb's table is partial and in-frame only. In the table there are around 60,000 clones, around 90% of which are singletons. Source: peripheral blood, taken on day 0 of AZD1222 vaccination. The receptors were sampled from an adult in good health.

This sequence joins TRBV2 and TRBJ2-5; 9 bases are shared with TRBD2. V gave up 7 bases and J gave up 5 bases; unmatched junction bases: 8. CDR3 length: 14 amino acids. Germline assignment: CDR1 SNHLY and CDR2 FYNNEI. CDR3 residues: CASTSGTARETQYF. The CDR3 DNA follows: TGTGCCAGCACTAGCGGGACAGCTCGGGAGACCCAGTACTTC.

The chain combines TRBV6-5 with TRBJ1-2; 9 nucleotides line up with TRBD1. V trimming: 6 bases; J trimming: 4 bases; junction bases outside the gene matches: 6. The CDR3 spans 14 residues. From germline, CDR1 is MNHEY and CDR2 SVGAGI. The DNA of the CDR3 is TGTGCCAGCAGGAGGGACAGGGAAGGCTATGGCTACACCTTC. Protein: CASRRDREGYGYTF.

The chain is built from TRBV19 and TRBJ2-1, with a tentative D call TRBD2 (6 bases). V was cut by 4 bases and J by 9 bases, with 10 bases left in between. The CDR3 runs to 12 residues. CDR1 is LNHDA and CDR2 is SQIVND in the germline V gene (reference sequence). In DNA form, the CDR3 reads TGTGCCAGTAGTACTAGCGTCAGTGAGCAGTTCTTC. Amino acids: CASSTSVSEQFF.

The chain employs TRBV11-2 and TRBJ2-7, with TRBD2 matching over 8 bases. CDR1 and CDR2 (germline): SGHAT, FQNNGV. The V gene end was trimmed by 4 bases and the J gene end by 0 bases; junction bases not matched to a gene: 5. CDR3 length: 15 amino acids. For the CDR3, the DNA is TGTGCCAGCAGCTCTAGCGGGTCGAGCTCCTACGAGCAGTACTTC. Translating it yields CASSSSGSSSYEQYF.

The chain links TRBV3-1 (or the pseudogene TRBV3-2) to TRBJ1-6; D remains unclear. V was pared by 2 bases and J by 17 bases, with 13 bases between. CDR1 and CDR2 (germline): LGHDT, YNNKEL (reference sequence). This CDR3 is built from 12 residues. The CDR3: CASSQNGRGFHF. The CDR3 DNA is TGTGCCAGCAGCCAAAACGGCCGCGGTTTCCACTTT.

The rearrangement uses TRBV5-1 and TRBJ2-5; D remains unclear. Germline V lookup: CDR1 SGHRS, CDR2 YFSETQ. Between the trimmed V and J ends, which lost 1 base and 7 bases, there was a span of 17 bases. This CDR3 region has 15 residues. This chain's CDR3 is CASSLNTGPPLTQYF. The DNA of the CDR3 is TGCGCCAGCAGCTTGAATACGGGCCCTCCTTTGACCCAGTACTTC.

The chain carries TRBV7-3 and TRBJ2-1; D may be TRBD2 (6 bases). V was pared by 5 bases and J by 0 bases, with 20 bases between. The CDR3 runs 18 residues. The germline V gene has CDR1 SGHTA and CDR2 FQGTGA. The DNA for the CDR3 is TGTGCCAGCAGCCCGTTACCGGGACTCCCGAGCTCCTACAATGAGCAGTTCTTC. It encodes CASSPLPGLPSSYNEQFF.

As DNA, the CDR3 is TGTGCCAGCAGCGGGTTCTTGACAGATACGCAGTATTTT. Its translation is CASSGFLTDTQYF. V gene TRBV27 combines with J gene TRBJ2-3; D gene uncertain. V lost 6 bases to trimming and J lost 3 bases, with 10 bases between them. The CDR3 has 13 amino acids. Germline loops: CDR1 MNHEY, CDR2 SMNVEV (reference sequence).

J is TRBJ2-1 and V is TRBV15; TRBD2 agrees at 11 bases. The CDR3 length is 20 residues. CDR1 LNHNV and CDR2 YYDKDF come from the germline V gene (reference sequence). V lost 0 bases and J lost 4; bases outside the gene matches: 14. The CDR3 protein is CATSRDLGLAGGSAYNEQFF. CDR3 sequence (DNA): TGTGCCACCAGCAGAGATCTAGGGCTAGCGGGGGGTTCGGCGTACAATGAGCAGTTCTTC.

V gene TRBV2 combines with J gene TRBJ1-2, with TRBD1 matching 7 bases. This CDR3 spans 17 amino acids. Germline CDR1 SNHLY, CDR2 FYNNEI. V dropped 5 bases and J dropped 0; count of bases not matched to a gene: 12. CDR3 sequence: CASSPRARGQANYGYTF. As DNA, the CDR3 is TGTGCCAGCAGTCCCCGTGCGAGGGGGCAGGCTAACTATGGCTACACCTTC. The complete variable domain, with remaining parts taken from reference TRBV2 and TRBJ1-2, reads EPEVTQTPSHQVTQMGQEVILRCVPISNHLYFYWYRQILGQKVEFLVSFYNNEISEKSEIFDDQFSVERPDGSNFTLKIRSTKLEDSAMYFCASSPRARGQANYGYTFGSGTRLTVV.

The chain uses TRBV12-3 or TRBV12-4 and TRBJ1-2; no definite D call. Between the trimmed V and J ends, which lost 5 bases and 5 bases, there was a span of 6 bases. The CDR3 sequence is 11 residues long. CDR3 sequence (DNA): TGTGCCAGCAGTCCCGGATATGGCTACACCTTC. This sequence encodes CASSPGYGYTF.

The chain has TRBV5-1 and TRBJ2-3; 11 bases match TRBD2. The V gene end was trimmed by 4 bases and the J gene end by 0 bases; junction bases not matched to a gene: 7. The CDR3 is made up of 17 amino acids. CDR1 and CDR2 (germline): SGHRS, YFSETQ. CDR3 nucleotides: TGCGCCAGCAGCGCATCCCGGACTAGCGGGAGCACAGATACGCAGTATTTT. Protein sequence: CASSASRTSGSTDTQYF.

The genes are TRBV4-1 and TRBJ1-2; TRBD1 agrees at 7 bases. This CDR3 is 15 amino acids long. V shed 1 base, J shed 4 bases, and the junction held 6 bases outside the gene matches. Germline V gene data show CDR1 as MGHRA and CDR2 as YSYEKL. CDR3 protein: CASSQVPGQTYGYTF. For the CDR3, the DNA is TGCGCCAGCAGCCAAGTTCCGGGACAGACCTATGGCTACACCTTC.

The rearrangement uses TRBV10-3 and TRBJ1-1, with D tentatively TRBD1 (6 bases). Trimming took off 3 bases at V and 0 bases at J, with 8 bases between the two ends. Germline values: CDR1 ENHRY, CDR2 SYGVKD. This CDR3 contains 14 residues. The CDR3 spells CAISEGQLNTEAFF. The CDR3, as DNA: TGTGCCATCAGTGAAGGACAGTTGAACACTGAAGCTTTCTTT.

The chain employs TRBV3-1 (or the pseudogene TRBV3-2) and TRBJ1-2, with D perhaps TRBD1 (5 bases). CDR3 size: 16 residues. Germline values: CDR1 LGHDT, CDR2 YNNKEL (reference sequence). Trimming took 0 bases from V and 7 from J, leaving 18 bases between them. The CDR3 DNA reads TGTGCCAGCAGCCAAGATTGGTCAGGGAGGAGTGGTGGCTACACCTTC. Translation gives CASSQDWSGRSGGYTF.

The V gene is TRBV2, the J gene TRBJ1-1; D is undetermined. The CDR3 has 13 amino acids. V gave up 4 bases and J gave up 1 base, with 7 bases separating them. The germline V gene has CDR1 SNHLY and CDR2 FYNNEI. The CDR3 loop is CASSVQTNTEAFF. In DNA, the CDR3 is TGTGCCAGCAGTGTTCAGACGAACACTGAAGCTTTCTTT. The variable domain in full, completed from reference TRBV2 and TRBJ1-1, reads EPEVTQTPSHQVTQMGQEVILRCVPISNHLYFYWYRQILGQKVEFLVSFYNNEISEKSEIFDDQFSVERPDGSNFTLKIRSTKLEDSAMYFCASSVQTNTEAFFGQGTRLTVV.

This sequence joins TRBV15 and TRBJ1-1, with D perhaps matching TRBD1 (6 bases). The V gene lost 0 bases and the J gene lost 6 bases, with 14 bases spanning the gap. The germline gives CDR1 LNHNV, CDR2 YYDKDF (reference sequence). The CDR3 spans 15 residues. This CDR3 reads CATSRDKATGPEAFF. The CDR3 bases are TGTGCCACCAGCAGAGATAAGGCCACAGGGCCTGAAGCTTTCTTT. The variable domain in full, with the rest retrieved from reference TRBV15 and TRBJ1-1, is DAMVIQNPRYQVTQFGKPVTLSCSQTLNHNVMYWYQQKSSQAPKLLFHYYDKDFNNEADTPDNFQSRRPNTSFCFLDIRSPGLGDTAMYLCATSRDKATGPEAFFGQGTRLTVV.

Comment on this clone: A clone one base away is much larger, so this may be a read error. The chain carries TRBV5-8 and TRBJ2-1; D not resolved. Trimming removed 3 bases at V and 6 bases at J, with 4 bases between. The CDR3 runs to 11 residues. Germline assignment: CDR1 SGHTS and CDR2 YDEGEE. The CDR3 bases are TGTGCCAGCAGCTATTCCAATGAGCAGTTCTTC. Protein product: CASSYSNEQFF.

In nucleotides, the CDR3 is TGTGCCAGCAGCTTTTTGACAGGGGTAGGCACTGAAGCTTTCTTT. Protein sequence: CASSFLTGVGTEAFF. V is TRBV5-6 and J is TRBJ1-1, with TRBD1 identical over 8 bases. V lost 2 bases and J lost 4; bases outside the gene matches: 7. Germline CDR1 is SGHDT and CDR2 is YYEEEE. The CDR3 contains 15 residues.

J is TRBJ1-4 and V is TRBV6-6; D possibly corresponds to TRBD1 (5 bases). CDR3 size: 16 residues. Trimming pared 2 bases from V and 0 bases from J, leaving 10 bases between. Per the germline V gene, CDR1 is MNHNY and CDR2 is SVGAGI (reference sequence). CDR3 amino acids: CASSYRGVTTNEKLFF. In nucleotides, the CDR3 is TGTGCCAGCAGTTACCGGGGGGTCACAACTAATGAAAAACTGTTTTTT.

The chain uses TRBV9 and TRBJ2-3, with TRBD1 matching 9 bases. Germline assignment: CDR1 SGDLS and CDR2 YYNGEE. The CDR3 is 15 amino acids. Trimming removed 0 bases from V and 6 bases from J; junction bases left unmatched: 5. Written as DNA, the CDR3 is TGTGCCAGCAGCGTAGGGGGACAGGGACTGGATACGCAGTATTTT. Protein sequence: CASSVGGQGLDTQYF.

The CDR3 DNA follows: TGTGCCAGCAGCCCCGGACGGGGGACAGGGTACAATGAGCAGTTCTTC. Protein sequence: CASSPGRGTGYNEQFF. This chain uses TRBV2 with TRBJ2-1, with 9 bases lining up with TRBD1. Germline CDR1 and CDR2: SNHLY and FYNNEI. V was clipped by 6 bases and J by 4 bases; unmatched bases: 10. The length of the CDR3 is 16 residues.

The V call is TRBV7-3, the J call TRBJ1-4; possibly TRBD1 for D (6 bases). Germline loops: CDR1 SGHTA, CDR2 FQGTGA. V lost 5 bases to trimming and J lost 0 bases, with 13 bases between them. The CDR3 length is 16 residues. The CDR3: CASSQTGPATNEKLFF. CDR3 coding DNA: TGTGCCAGCAGCCAAACAGGGCCGGCAACTAATGAAAAACTGTTTTTT.

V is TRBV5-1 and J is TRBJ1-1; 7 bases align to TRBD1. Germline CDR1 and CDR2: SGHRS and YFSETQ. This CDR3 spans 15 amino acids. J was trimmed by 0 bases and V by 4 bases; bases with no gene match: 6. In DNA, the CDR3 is TGCGCCAGCAGCCCGGGACAGATAGTGAACACTGAAGCTTTCTTT. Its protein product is CASSPGQIVNTEAFF.

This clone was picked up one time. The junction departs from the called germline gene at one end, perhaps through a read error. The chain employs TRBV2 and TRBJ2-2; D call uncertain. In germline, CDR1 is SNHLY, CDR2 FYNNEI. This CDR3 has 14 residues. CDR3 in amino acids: CASSEMGLTRELFF. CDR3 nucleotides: TGTGCCAGCAGTGAAATGGGTCTCACCAGGGAGCTGTTTTTT.